This T cell receptor (beta chain) was found in a study of OX40 agonist ivuxolimab in advanced cancers. Patients had blood sampled at baseline and again on cycle 4 day 1 and cycle 7 day 1. Libraries were prepared by immunoSEQ multiplex PCR; TCRdb keeps only in-frame clonotypes and omits some of them. The table lists 50,000 or so clones, approximately 80% of them singletons. Germline trimming cut 1 base from V and 4 bases from J; bases unmatched to any gene: 7. The CDR3 sequence is 16 residues long. Germline CDR1 is MNHNS and CDR2 is SASEGT. The chain employs TRBV6-1 and TRBJ2-5; 9 nucleotides align to TRBD2. Here the sequenced sample was CD4+ or CD8+ T cells sorted from blood, taken in a trial of the OX40 agonist ivuxolimab. The source is an adult with an advanced solid tumor such as melanoma, head and neck, liver or kidney cancer. The CDR3 DNA follows: TGTGCCAGCAGTGAAGGTGCGGGGGGGCTAAGAGAGACCCAGTACTTC. This codes for CASSEGAGGLRETQYF.